The source of this TCR beta chain is a study of blood T cell repertoires in COVID-19. The overall study: The origin of the acute and convalescent COVID-19 samples was the United States, Italy and Spain.

In the study's own analysis: Nucleated cell number was recorded as an estimate derived from reference gene primer amplification. Measured with immunoSEQ multiplex PCR; TCRdb has only the in-frame clones, and not every one. The DNA was the basis for D and trimming; V, J and clone size are from that table. The repertoire holds fewer than 600,000 clones, over 75% seen once, with about 2% in the top ten. Germline V gives CDR1 MNHEY, CDR2 SVGAGI. CDR3 length: 13 amino acids. Trimming shortened V by 6 bases and J by 8 bases, and 16 bases separated the two germline ends. In assigning cohorts, the study relied on participant-reported clinical history. Two negative PCRs, clearance, or symptom resolution characterized the recovered Cohort 3 donors.

Sequenced: PBMCs or T cells enriched from blood (not recorded which). The chain combines TRBV6-5 with TRBJ1-2, with D possibly TRBD1 on 5 matching bases. The TCR was taken from a woman aged 40 to 49 who had recovered from COVID-19. CDR3 protein: CASRGDFTGGYTF. CDR3 sequence (DNA): TGTGCCAGCAGAGGGGACTTCACGGGGGGCTACACCTTC.